This TCR beta chain is from a study of Ad26.COV2.S vaccination and SARS-CoV-2 variants. About the study: Doses of Ad26.COV2.S were injected into muscle once or twice, 56 days apart. Study findings and constraints: Spike-specific CD8+ and CD4+ T cell responses reportedly showed substantial breadth after vaccination.

The treatment: some 20 received Ad26.COV2.S at low or high dose, single or two shots; roughly five received placebo; per-sample allocation not given. Sampling took place 63 days after the first vaccine or placebo injection. The repertoire was sequenced with immunoSEQ multiplex PCR; TCRdb's copy has only in-frame clones and lacks some. The data contain around 380,000 clones, 75% to 90% of them singletons. Notes on this clone: Its specificity is not known.

Looked up from germline, CDR1 is SGDLS and CDR2 is YYNGEE. The CDR3 is 14 residues long. Trimming took 4 bases from V and 4 from J; bases not matched to a gene: 1. The source is a person between 18 and 60 years old who received the Ad26.COV2.S COVID-19 vaccine or a placebo. The rearrangement uses TRBV9 and TRBJ2-3; 12 nucleotides line up with TRBD2. The source material was peripheral blood, sampled in a trial of Ad26.COV2.S vaccine versus placebo. Here the CDR3 reads CASSSSGGADTQYF. The CDR3 DNA reads as TGTGCCAGCAGCTCTAGCGGGGGGGCAGATACGCAGTATTTT.